The entry below gives a single TCR beta chain sequence along with its context. The entry originates in a study of cytomegalovirus exposure and HLA in healthy donors. With 1 base removed from V and 6 bases from J, the gap between germline ends came to 9 bases. The germline CDR1 and CDR2 sequences are SGHDN and FVKESK. CDR3 length: 14 residues. The study ran its PCR with 60 Vbeta and 13 Jbeta primers. Sequencing was performed with immunoSEQ multiplex PCR; in TCRdb, only in-frame clones are kept and a portion is missing. This table holds about 160,000 clones, around 72% found once. This chain links TRBV14 with TRBJ2-2; D possibly corresponds to TRBD2 (5 bases). What was sequenced was PBMCs. The clonotype comes from a man aged 40-50 years in good health and CMV-seropositive. This chain's CDR3 is CASSQVLGAGELFF. In DNA form, the CDR3 reads TGTGCCAGCAGCCAAGTCCTCGGGGCCGGGGAGCTGTTTTTT.